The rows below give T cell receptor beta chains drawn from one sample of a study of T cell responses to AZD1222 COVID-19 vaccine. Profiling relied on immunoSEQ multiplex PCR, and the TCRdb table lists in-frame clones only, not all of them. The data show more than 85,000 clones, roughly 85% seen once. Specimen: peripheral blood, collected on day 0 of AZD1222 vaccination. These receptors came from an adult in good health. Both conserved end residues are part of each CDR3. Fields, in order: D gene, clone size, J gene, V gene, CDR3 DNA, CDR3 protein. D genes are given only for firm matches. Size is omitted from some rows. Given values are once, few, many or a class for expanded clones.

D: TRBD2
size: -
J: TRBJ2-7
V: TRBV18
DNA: TGTGCCAGCTCACCGGCGGGAGGGCCGTACGAGCAGTACTTC
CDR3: CASSPAGGPYEQYF

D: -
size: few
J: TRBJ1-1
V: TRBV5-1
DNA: TGCGCCAGCACCTTGGATTGGGGCGGGAGCACTGAAGCTTTCTTT
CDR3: CASTLDWGGSTEAFF

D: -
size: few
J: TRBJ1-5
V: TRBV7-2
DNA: TGTGCCAGCAGCTCCGGGACACCCAATCAGCCCCAGCATTTT
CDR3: CASSSGTPNQPQHF

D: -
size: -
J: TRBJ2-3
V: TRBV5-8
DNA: TGTGCCAGCCCACCCATTCGGGGGGCGGATACGCAGTATTTT
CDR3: CASPPIRGADTQYF

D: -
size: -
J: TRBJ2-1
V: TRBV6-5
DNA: TGTGCCAGCAGTTACTCTCTAGTAAGCCCGTATGAGCAGTTCTTC
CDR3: CASSYSLVSPYEQFF

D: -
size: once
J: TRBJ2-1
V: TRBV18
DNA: TGTGCCAGCTCACGAAATGAAGGACAGCACAATGAGCAGTTCTTC
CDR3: CASSRNEGQHNEQFF

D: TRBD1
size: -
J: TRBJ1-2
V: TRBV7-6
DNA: TGTGCCAGCAGCTTAGCTGGACAGGGGGGCGATGGCTACACCTTC
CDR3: CASSLAGQGGDGYTF

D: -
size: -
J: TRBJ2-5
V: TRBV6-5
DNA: TGTGCCAGCAGTTCGACTAGTTTTGAAGAGACCCAGTACTTC
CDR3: CASSSTSFEETQYF

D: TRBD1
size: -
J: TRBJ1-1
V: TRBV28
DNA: TGTGCCAGCAGTTCTCAGGGGGCGCACACTGAAGCTTTCTTT
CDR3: CASSSQGAHTEAFF

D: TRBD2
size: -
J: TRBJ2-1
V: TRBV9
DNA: TGTGCCAGCAGCCCCCGCCGGACTAGCGGGAGTGGGTTGTTCTTC
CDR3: CASSPRRTSGSGLFF

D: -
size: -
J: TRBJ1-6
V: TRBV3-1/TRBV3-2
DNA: TGTGCCAGCAGCCACCACCCCGGGGGGCTGGAATCACCCCTCCACTTT
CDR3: CASSHHPGGLESPLHF

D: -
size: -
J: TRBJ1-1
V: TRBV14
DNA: TGTGCCAGCAGCCAGACGCTGGACACTGAAGCTTTCTTT
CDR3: CASSQTLDTEAFF

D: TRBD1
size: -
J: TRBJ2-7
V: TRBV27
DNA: TGTGCCAGCAGTTTATCGTCGGGACAGGGCTACGAGCAGTACTTC
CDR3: CASSLSSGQGYEQYF

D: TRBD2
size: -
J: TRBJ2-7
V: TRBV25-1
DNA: TGTGCCAGAATAAAGGGGCTAGCGGGATCCTACGAGCAGTACTTC
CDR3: CARIKGLAGSYEQYF

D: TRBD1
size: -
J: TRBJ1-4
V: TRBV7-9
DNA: TGTGCCAGCAGCTTAGGCATAGGGGGCGAAAAACTGTTTTTT
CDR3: CASSLGIGGEKLFF

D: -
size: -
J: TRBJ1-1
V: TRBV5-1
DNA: TGCGCCAGCAGCTTGGACAGTCCGGTGGACACTGAAGCTTTCTTT
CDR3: CASSLDSPVDTEAFF

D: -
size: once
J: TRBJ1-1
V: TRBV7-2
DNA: TGTGCCAGCAGCTTAGCTATCCTAAGCACTGAAGCTTTCTTT
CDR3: CASSLAILSTEAFF

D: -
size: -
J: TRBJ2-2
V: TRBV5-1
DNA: TGCGCCAGCAGCTTGGCGGGGATAGCTGGCACCGGGGAGCTGTTTTTT
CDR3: CASSLAGIAGTGELFF

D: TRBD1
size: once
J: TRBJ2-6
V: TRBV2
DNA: TGTGCCAGCAGGGGCCGTCCAGGGGGCGCATCGGGTGGGGCCAACGTCCTGACTTTC
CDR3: CASRGRPGGASGGANVLTF

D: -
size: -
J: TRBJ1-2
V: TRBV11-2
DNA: TGTGCCAGCAGCCCCTTGTCGACAAGGGAGAACTATGGCTACACCTTC
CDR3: CASSPLSTRENYGYTF

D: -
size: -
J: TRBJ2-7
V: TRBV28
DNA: TGTGCCAGCAGCGCTCCTCCCTTACATGGCTACGAGCAGTACTTC
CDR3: CASSAPPLHGYEQYF

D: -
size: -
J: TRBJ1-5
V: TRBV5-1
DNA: TGCGCCAGCAGCTTCGACAGGCCTCCACTGCATTTT
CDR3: CASSFDRPPLHF

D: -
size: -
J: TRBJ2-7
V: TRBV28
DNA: TGTGCCAGCAGTTTGATCCTGGTGCCCTACGAGCAGTACTTC
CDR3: CASSLILVPYEQYF

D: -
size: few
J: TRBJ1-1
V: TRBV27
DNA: TGTGCCAGCAGTTTGGTCGGGGGCCCTGAAGCTTTCTTT
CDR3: CASSLVGGPEAFF

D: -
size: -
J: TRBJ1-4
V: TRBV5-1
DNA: TGCGCCAGCAGCATGAGACGTACAACTAATGAAAAACTGTTTTTT
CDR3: CASSMRRTTNEKLFF

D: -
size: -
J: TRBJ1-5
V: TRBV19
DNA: TGTGCCAGTAGTATAGTCAGGTTAGGGTCCAATCAGCCCCAGCATTTT
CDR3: CASSIVRLGSNQPQHF

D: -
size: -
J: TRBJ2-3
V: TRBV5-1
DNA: TGCGCCAGCAGCTTGGATGGCAGTTCGGGCTTCGATACGCAGTATTTT
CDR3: CASSLDGSSGFDTQYF

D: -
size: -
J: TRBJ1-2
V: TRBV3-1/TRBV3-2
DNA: TGTGCCAGCAGCCAGGAGGGGGAAGTCTATGGCTACACCTTC
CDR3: CASSQEGEVYGYTF

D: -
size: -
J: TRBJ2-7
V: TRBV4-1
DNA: TGCGCCAGCAGCCAAGATTCTACAGGATCCGTTAATCCGGGACTGACCTACGAGCAGTACTTC
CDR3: CASSQDSTGSVNPGLTYEQYF

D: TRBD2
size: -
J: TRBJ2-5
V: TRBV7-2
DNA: TGTGCCAGCAGCCCGCTAGCGGGGGGCGGGGAGACCCAGTACTTC
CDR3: CASSPLAGGGETQYF

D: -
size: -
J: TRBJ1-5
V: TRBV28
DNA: TGTGCCAGCAGTTTACAGCTCAATCAGCCCCAGCATTTT
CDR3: CASSLQLNQPQHF

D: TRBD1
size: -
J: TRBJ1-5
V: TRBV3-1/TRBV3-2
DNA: TGTGCCAGCAGCACGACGAGGACAGGGGATCAGCCCCAGCATTTT
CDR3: CASSTTRTGDQPQHF

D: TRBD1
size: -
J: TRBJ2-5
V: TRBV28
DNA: TGTGCCAGCAGTTCCGGGACAGGGGGAGAGACCCAGTACTTC
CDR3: CASSSGTGGETQYF

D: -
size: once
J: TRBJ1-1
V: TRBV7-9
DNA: TGTGCCAGCAGCCCCCCTCCTGGGAACACTGAAGCTTTCTTT
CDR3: CASSPPPGNTEAFF

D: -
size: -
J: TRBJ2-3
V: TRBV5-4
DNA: TGTGCCAGCAGCTTGGGGGGAGGAATCGGGGCAGATACGCAGTATTTT
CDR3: CASSLGGGIGADTQYF

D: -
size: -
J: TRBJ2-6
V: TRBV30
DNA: TGTGCCTGGAGTCATAGCTCTGGGGCCAACGTCCTGACTTTC
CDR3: CAWSHSSGANVLTF

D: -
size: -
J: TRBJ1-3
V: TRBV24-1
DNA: TGTGACAGAGGCGGTCCGTCCGGAAACACCATATATTTT
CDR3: CDRGGPSGNTIYF

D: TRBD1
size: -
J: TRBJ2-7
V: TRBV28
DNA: TGTGCCAGCAGTCGGACAGGGGGGACCTACGAGCAGTACTTC
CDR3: CASSRTGGTYEQYF